The TCR beta chain described here comes from a study of cytomegalovirus exposure and HLA in healthy donors. Study conclusions and caveats: A later analysis appeared to link common viral pathogens to several of the most significant clusters.

The PCR was carried out with 60 Vbeta primers and 13 Jbeta primers. Sequenced by immunoSEQ multiplex PCR; TCRdb stores in-frame clones only, minus some. Of nearly 200,000 clones listed, 75% to 90% are singletons. A note on this clone: What it binds is unknown.

The CDR3 totals 13 residues. Trimming removed 0 bases at V and 6 bases at J, with 6 bases between. CDR1 and CDR2 (germline): MGHDK, SYGVNS. This TCR was recovered from a woman in her forties or fifties in good health and CMV-seropositive. Sequenced input: PBMCs. This chain uses TRBV25-1 with TRBJ2-1; no clear D gene. CDR3 DNA: TGTGCCAGCAGTGAATATGGGCGCAATGAGCAGTTCTTC. It encodes CASSEYGRNEQFF.